Reported below is one T cell receptor beta chain. Its antigen remains unidentified. The data originate from a study of T cells in localized non-small cell lung cancer. Findings and caveats of the study: Among the top 100 tumor clones, a median approximately 62 appeared in adjacent lung.

This CDR3 region has 15 residues. The V segment lost 4 bases and the J segment 6 bases; nucleotides outside the gene matches: 11. Per the germline V gene, CDR1 is SGHNT and CDR2 is YENEEA. Data came from immunoSEQ multiplex PCR; TCRdb stores just in-frame clones and leaves some out. The top ten clones hold approximately 15% of a sample with under 4,000 clones, roughly 42% of them seen once. Sequenced material: lung tumor tissue, taken before any cancer treatment. The chain has TRBV11-3 and TRBJ1-1, with 7 bases that match TRBD1. This TCR came from a male donor at least 60 years old with stage I lung adenocarcinoma. CDR3 coding DNA: TGTGCCAGCAGCTCCCACCCCGGGCAGGGGGCTGAAGCTTTCTTT. Its translation: CASSSHPGQGAEAFF.